This T cell receptor beta chain was captured in a study of T-cell memory formation after mild COVID-19. Study in general: TCR clustering was largely donor specific.

This clonotype has only a few counts. The germline V gene has CDR1 SGHVS and CDR2 FNYEAQ. The CDR3 runs to 15 residues. V shed 3 bases, J shed 7 bases, and the junction held 6 bases outside the gene matches. Each CDR3 protein gets one entry after TCRdb re-called the 5' RACE reads with MiXCR. The table has more than 85,000 distinct CDR3 sequences, around 10% seen once. The source of this sequence is a man between 18 and 35 years old who had mild COVID-19 (a few samples of this study predate the infection). Cell type and time point are not known. The V gene is TRBV7-6, the J gene TRBJ2-6, with TRBD1 matching 7 bases. Sample: PBMCs or a T cell subset sorted from them (not recorded which). This chain's CDR3 is CASSFGTVTANVLTF. In DNA form, the CDR3 reads TGTGCCAGCAGCTTTGGGACAGTGACTGCCAACGTCCTGACTTTC.